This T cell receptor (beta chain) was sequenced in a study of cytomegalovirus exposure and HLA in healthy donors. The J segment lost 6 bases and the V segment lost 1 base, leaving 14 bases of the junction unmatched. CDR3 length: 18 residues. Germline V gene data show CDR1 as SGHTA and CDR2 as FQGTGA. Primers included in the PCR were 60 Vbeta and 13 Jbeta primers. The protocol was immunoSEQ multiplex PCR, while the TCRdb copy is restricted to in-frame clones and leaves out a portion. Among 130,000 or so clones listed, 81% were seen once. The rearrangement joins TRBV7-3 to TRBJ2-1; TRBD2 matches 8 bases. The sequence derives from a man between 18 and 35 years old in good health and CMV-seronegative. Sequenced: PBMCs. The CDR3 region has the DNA TGTGCCAGCAGCTTAAAAGCCTATAAGGCGGGGGGAGTCAATGAGCAGTTCTTC. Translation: CASSLKAYKAGGVNEQFF.